These T cell receptor beta chains were read from a single sample in a study of OX40 agonist ivuxolimab in advanced cancers. The protocol was immunoSEQ multiplex PCR, while the TCRdb copy is restricted to in-frame clones and leaves out a portion. This table holds 30,000 to 40,000 clones, roughly nine tenths found once. The sequenced sample was CD4+ or CD8+ T cells sorted from blood, obtained in a trial of the OX40 agonist ivuxolimab. The source of these receptors is an adult with an advanced solid tumor such as melanoma, head and neck, liver or kidney cancer. The CDR3 runs from the conserved cysteine through the conserved F or W. D genes are given only for firm matches.

D,J,V,CDR3
TRBD2,TRBJ2-2,TRBV7-8,CASSLNVEGRGSGYTGELFF
NA,TRBJ1-1,TRBV14,CASSQAYTEAFF
NA,TRBJ1-1,TRBV11-2,CASSWGSEAFF
NA,TRBJ2-1,TRBV28,CASSFSSNPYNEQFF
NA,TRBJ1-3,TRBV28,CASYTGRSAGNTIYF
NA,TRBJ2-6,TRBV5-1,CASSLYSGANVLTF
TRBD2,TRBJ2-3,TRBV13,CASCTSGAADTQYF
NA,TRBJ1-4,TRBV4-2,CASSQEAGVNEKLFF
TRBD2,TRBJ2-1,TRBV9,CASSPRVAGVSYNEQFF
TRBD1,TRBJ1-1,TRBV15,CATSGTGINTEAFF
TRBD1,TRBJ2-1,TRBV4-1,CASSQERQGAVNEQFF
TRBD1,TRBJ1-2,TRBV7-9,CASSSDRDGYTF
NA,TRBJ1-2,TRBV10-3,CAIRPPSTLNYGYTF
TRBD1,TRBJ1-2,TRBV5-1,CASSPDRGRMIYGYTF
NA,TRBJ2-2,TRBV7-6,CASSPKIRTGELFF
NA,TRBJ2-7,TRBV5-1,CASSPGQSYEQYF
TRBD2,TRBJ2-1,TRBV5-1,CASSGTNHEQFF
NA,TRBJ2-1,TRBV12-5,CASGPHPWEQFF
TRBD1,TRBJ2-7,TRBV5-1,CASSWDRGNEQYF
NA,TRBJ2-3,TRBV11-1,CASSLVPPSTDTQYF
NA,TRBJ1-6,TRBV28,CASSLSYSPLHF
NA,TRBJ2-2,TRBV4-1,CASSYDPTGELFF
NA,TRBJ2-7,TRBV10-1,CASSFPYFQDRLTYEQYF
NA,TRBJ1-2,TRBV18,CASSLDAAYGYTF
TRBD1,TRBJ2-3,TRBV9,CASSATGAVPSTDTQYF
NA,TRBJ2-3,TRBV28,CASVGGGTDTQYF
NA,TRBJ1-2,TRBV6-6,CASESREVGYTF
TRBD1,TRBJ1-2,TRBV6-6,CASSNQGDYGYTF
NA,TRBJ1-6,TRBV7-9,CASSLVGSPLHF
NA,TRBJ2-2,TRBV5-1,CASSPVSEAGELFF
NA,TRBJ1-1,TRBV2,CASSSPGGAGRAEAFF
NA,TRBJ2-2,TRBV29-1,CSVEDLATNTGELFF
NA,TRBJ1-5,TRBV28,CASSLTTGTQPQHF
NA,TRBJ2-3,TRBV14,CASSQEAVPTDTQYF
NA,TRBJ2-2,TRBV7-9,CASGDAGELFF